The 9 T cell receptor beta chains in this list originate from one sample, sequenced in a study of shared clonotypes between healthy human individuals. TCRdb's copy holds only in-frame clones and misses some; the assay was immunoSEQ multiplex PCR. The data contain around 1,900,000 clones, just over 90% of them singletons. Naive CD8 cells, CD45RO-negative and positively selected for CCR7, excluded terminally differentiated effector memory CD45RA+ cells. Sequencing used naive CD8+ T cells from PBMCs. These receptors originate from a man aged 18 to 30 in good health. Some clones in this sample may be carry-over from other donors' samples.

V and J are TRBV19 and TRBJ2-3, with D unclear. V dropped 1 base and J dropped 6 bases, with 8 bases sitting between them. Germline values: CDR1 LNHDA, CDR2 SQIVND (reference sequence). This CDR3 region has 13 residues. The CDR3, as DNA: TGTGCCAGTAGTATAGCGGCTTGGGATACGCAGTATTTT. As protein: CASSIAAWDTQYF.

Notes on this clone: The same CDR3 can be traced to other DNA sequences in this sample. The V and J genes are TRBV27 and TRBJ2-1; the match to TRBD2 covers 11 bases. Germline loops: CDR1 MNHEY, CDR2 SMNVEV (reference sequence). V shed 5 bases, J shed 7 bases, and the junction held 4 bases outside the gene matches. The length of the CDR3 is 14 residues. Here the CDR3 DNA reads TGTGCCAGCAGTCTCAGACTAGCGGGGAATGAGCAGTTCTTC. Amino acid sequence: CASSLRLAGNEQFF.

The chain employs TRBV7-9 and TRBJ2-2; D ambiguous. The CDR3 loop spans 14 amino acids. The germline CDR1 and CDR2 sequences are SEHNR and FQNEAQ (reference sequence). Trimming took 1 base from V and 3 from J, leaving 6 bases between them. The CDR3 coding sequence is TGTGCCAGCAGCTTAGTCTTGGACACCGGGGAGCTGTTTTTT. It encodes CASSLVLDTGELFF.

The chain is built from TRBV11-2 and TRBJ2-2; 11 nucleotides line up with TRBD2. J lost 1 base, V lost 6 bases, and 4 bases had no gene match. The length of the CDR3 is 16 residues. Germline V gene sequence: CDR1 SGHAT, CDR2 FQNNGV. CDR3 amino acids: CASRSTSGGNTGELFF. The CDR3 bases are TGTGCCAGCAGATCCACTAGCGGGGGGAACACCGGGGAGCTGTTTTTT.

In the case of this clone: Other DNA sequences in this specimen translate into the identical CDR3. The CDR3 coding sequence is TGTGCCAGCAGCCACCGGTTAGCGGGAGAAGAGACCCAGTACTTC. It yields the protein CASSHRLAGEETQYF. The rearrangement joins TRBV7-2 to TRBJ2-5; 9 bases match TRBD2. This CDR3 region has 15 residues. V dropped 5 bases and J dropped 3; count of bases not matched to a gene: 7. Germline V lookup: CDR1 SGHTA, CDR2 FQGNSA.

The chain is built from TRBV28 and TRBJ2-7; no firm D call. Germline CDR1 MDHEN, CDR2 SYDVKM. The CDR3 has 14 residues. V shed 3 bases and J shed 2 bases, with 11 bases lying between them. CDR3 in DNA: TGTGCCAGCAGTTTGGGCGTTGCTACCTACGAGCAGTACTTC. It codes for CASSLGVATYEQYF.

The genes are TRBV4-1 and TRBJ2-1; TRBD2 agrees at 8 bases. V lost 4 bases, J lost 6 bases, and 8 bases stayed unmatched. In germline, CDR1 is MGHRA, CDR2 YSYEKL. The CDR3 loop spans 15 amino acids. The CDR3 sequence: CASSRVLAGFNEQFF. DNA for the CDR3: TGCGCCAGCAGCCGAGTGCTAGCGGGTTTCAATGAGCAGTTCTTC.

For the CDR3, the DNA is TGTGCCTGGAGTGTAAGGTTCCGGGGGGCCCGGGGAGAGACCCAGTACTTC. Its protein is CAWSVRFRGARGETQYF. This rearrangement joins TRBV30 to TRBJ2-5, with D perhaps TRBD2 (7 bases). This CDR3 is built from 17 residues. Trimming shortened V by 0 bases and J by 4 bases, and 21 bases separated the two germline ends. Germline CDR1 is GTSNPN and CDR2 is SVGIG (reference sequence).

V is TRBV28 and J is TRBJ2-2; 14 nucleotides agree with TRBD2. Germline CDR1 reads MDHEN; CDR2 reads SYDVKM. The CDR3 length is 20 residues. V was clipped by 3 bases and J by 3 bases; unmatched bases: 12. The CDR3 coding sequence is TGTGCCAGCAGTTTGGGGTATGGACTAGCGGGAGGAGGGGACACCGGGGAGCTGTTTTTT. Protein product: CASSLGYGLAGGGDTGELFF. Combining the CDR3 with reference TRBV28 and TRBJ2-2 gives the whole variable domain DVKVTQSSRYLVKRTGEKVFLECVQDMDHENMFWYRQDPGLGLRLIYFSYDVKMKEKGDIPEGYSVSREKKERFSLILESASTNQTSMYLCASSLGYGLAGGGDTGELFFGEGSRLTVL.